The 18 T cell receptor beta chains listed next were all sequenced from one sample in a study of blood T cell repertoires in COVID-19 (dated by TCRdb to the early 2020s). Libraries came from the immunoSEQ multiplex PCR assay. Not all clones reach the TCRdb copy of this immuneACCESS table, which keeps in-frame sequences only. Checked studies attribute under half of the gap to unresolved V genes and leave the rest unexplained. For this sample there are about 240,000 clones; around 85% appear just once. About 3.3% of the sample comes from the top ten. Material: PBMCs or T cells enriched from blood (not recorded which). The origin of the receptors is a woman between 40 and 50 years old with acute COVID-19.

This chain links TRBV3-1 (or the pseudogene TRBV3-2) with TRBJ2-1; 7 bases are a match to TRBD1. Germline CDR1 is LGHDT and CDR2 is YNNKEL (reference sequence). The CDR3 sequence is 17 residues long. Trimming removed 4 bases from V and 2 bases from J; junction bases left unmatched: 11. CDR3 nucleotide sequence: TGTGCCAGCAGCCCGGAGATCGGGCAGGGGGCCTACAATGAGCAGTTCTTC. Protein product: CASSPEIGQGAYNEQFF.

This chain uses TRBV18 with TRBJ2-3; TRBD2 aligns across 11 bases. The CDR3 spans 17 residues. Unmatched junction bases numbered 5, after V lost 3 bases and J lost 0 bases. The germline V gene has CDR1 KGHSH and CDR2 LQKENI. The CDR3 DNA reads as TGTGCCAGCTCACCTCTGGGACTAGCGGAAAGCACAGATACGCAGTATTTT. It codes for CASSPLGLAESTDTQYF. Full variable domain (outside the CDR3, taken from reference TRBV18 and TRBJ2-3): NAGVMQNPRHLVRRRGQEARLRCSPMKGHSHVYWYRQLPEEGLKFMVYLQKENIIDESGMPKERFSAEFPKEGPSILRIQQVVRGDSAAYFCASSPLGLAESTDTQYFGPGTRLTVL.

J is TRBJ1-6 and V is TRBV5-8; perhaps TRBD1 as D (5 bases). CDR3 length equals 14 residues. Trimming took 0 bases from V and 9 from J, leaving 10 bases between them. Looked up from germline, CDR1 is SGHTS and CDR2 is YDEGEE. The CDR3 is CASSLGQGGSPLHF. The CDR3 DNA follows: TGTGCCAGCAGCTTGGGGCAGGGAGGTTCACCCCTCCACTTT. Looking up the rest from reference TRBV5-8 and TRBJ1-6 gives the full variable domain: EAGVTQSPTHLIKTRGQQATLRCSPISGHTSVYWYQQALGLGLQFLLWYDEGEERNRGNFPPRFSGRQFPNYSSELNVNALELEDSALYLCASSLGQGGSPLHFGNGTRLTVT.

This chain uses TRBV11-2 with TRBJ1-6, with 8 bases lining up with TRBD1. The CDR3 runs 16 residues. V dropped 5 bases and J dropped 4; count of bases not matched to a gene: 7. The germline gives CDR1 SGHAT, CDR2 FQNNGV. This CDR3 is CASSEGQAVYNSPLHF. CDR3 sequence (DNA): TGTGCCAGCAGCGAGGGACAGGCGGTTTATAATTCACCCCTCCACTTT.

The CDR3: CASSSGLTYNSPLHF. CDR3 nucleotides: TGTGCCAGCAGCTCTGGACTGACCTATAATTCACCCCTCCACTTT. This chain connects TRBV7-2 to TRBJ1-6; no reliable D call. CDR3 size: 15 residues. Germline CDR1 SGHTA, CDR2 FQGNSA. Trimming shortened V by 4 bases and J by 2 bases, and 9 bases separated the two germline ends.

The chain uses TRBV7-9 and TRBJ1-2, with a tentative D call TRBD1 (5 bases). Trimming removed 1 base at V and 7 bases at J, with 10 bases between. Germline assignment: CDR1 SEHNR and CDR2 FQNEAQ (reference sequence). The CDR3 has 13 amino acids. CDR3 sequence: CASSLGEGPGYTF. CDR3 sequence (DNA): TGTGCCAGCAGCTTAGGGGAGGGGCCTGGCTACACCTTC.

This chain joins TRBV9 and TRBJ2-1; possible D gene TRBD1, 5 bases. The germline gives CDR1 SGDLS, CDR2 YYNGEE. V was trimmed by 0 bases and J by 7 bases, leaving 14 bases between them. CDR3 length: 15 residues. This CDR3 is CASSVEGVGDNEQFF. CDR3 coding DNA: TGTGCCAGCAGCGTAGAAGGGGTGGGTGATAATGAGCAGTTCTTC.

This sequence joins TRBV14 and TRBJ2-7; 7 nucleotides agree with TRBD2. CDR1 SGHDN and CDR2 FVKESK come from the germline V gene. CDR3 length equals 15 residues. J gave up 5 bases and V 0 bases, and 7 bases lay outside the gene matches. The CDR3 is CASSQESSGKDEQYF. The CDR3 DNA reads TGTGCCAGCAGCCAAGAGTCGAGCGGGAAAGACGAGCAGTACTTC.

The V gene is TRBV6-5, the J gene TRBJ1-2; maybe TRBD1 (6 bases). V lost 6 bases and J lost 7, with 18 bases in between. Germline CDR1 MNHEY, CDR2 SVGAGI. The length of the CDR3 is 14 residues. The chain's CDR3 is CASSQDSSGGGYTF. The CDR3 DNA reads as TGTGCCAGCAGCCAGGACAGCTCTGGTGGTGGCTACACCTTC.

The table lists this clone with a count of one. The gene calls are TRBV24-1 and TRBJ2-2; D not certain. The germline gives CDR1 KGHDR, CDR2 SFDVKD. CDR3 size: 14 residues. V lost 2 bases, J lost 5 bases, and 8 bases lay in between. CDR3 sequence reads: CATSDYKRTGELFF. The CDR3 bases are TGTGCCACCAGTGATTACAAAAGAACCGGGGAGCTGTTTTTT.

The rearrangement links TRBV5-8 to TRBJ1-3; the match to TRBD1 covers 8 bases. This CDR3 is built from 15 residues. The germline CDR1 and CDR2 sequences are SGHTS and YDEGEE. Trimming removed 4 bases from V and 4 bases from J; junction bases left unmatched: 7. The CDR3 DNA reads TGTGCCAGCAGCATCAGGGGGCTCGCAGGAAACACCATATATTTT. This gives the protein CASSIRGLAGNTIYF.

This chain connects TRBV5-1 to TRBJ2-2, with TRBD1 as a possible D gene (6 bases). Trimming pared 1 base from V and 5 bases from J, leaving 15 bases between. Germline-derived CDR1 and CDR2 are SGHRS and YFSETQ. The CDR3 is made up of 16 amino acids. Here the CDR3 reads CASSLSPNRETGELFF. The CDR3 DNA is TGCGCCAGCAGCTTGTCGCCCAACAGGGAGACCGGGGAGCTGTTTTTT.

This sequence joins TRBV5-5 and TRBJ2-2, with a tentative D call TRBD2 (6 bases). This CDR3 region has 14 residues. V lost 2 bases to trimming and J lost 6 bases, with 11 bases between them. Germline V gene lookup returns CDR1 SGHKS and CDR2 YYEKEE (reference sequence). CDR3 protein: CASSLGGLPGELFF. DNA for the CDR3: TGTGCCAGCAGCTTAGGAGGGCTGCCCGGGGAGCTGTTTTTT. Full variable domain (remainder filled in from reference TRBV5-5 and TRBJ2-2): DAGVTQSPTHLIKTRGQQVTLRCSPISGHKSVSWYQQVLGQGPQFIFQYYEKEERGRGNFPDRFSARQFPNYSSELNVNALLLGDSALYLCASSLGGLPGELFFGEGSRLTVL.

The CDR3 DNA follows: TGTGCCAGCAGCAGACGGGAGGACTCCTACAATGAGCAGTTCTTC. Protein sequence: CASSRREDSYNEQFF. The chain carries TRBV13 and TRBJ2-1, with 7 bases lining up with TRBD2. The CDR3 covers 15 residues. CDR1 is PRHDT, CDR2 FYEKMQ, per germline (reference sequence). With V trimmed by 5 bases and J by 0 bases, 4 bases remained unmatched. Full variable domain (outside the CDR3, taken from reference TRBV13 and TRBJ2-1): AAGVIQSPRHLIKEKRETATLKCYPIPRHDTVYWYQQGPGQDPQFLISFYEKMQSDKGSIPDRFSAQQFSDYHSELNMSSLELGDSALYFCASSRREDSYNEQFFGPGTRLTVL.

The chain carries TRBV30 and TRBJ2-7; 7 bases match TRBD1. The CDR3 length is 11 residues. The V and J ends lost 4 bases and 3 bases, in that order; junction bases with no gene match: 0. Germline V CDR1 and CDR2: GTSNPN, SVGIG (reference sequence). In DNA, the CDR3 is TGTGCCTGGACAGGGGGCTACGAGCAGTACTTC. Protein product: CAWTGGYEQYF.

The chain recombines TRBV3-1 (or the pseudogene TRBV3-2) with TRBJ1-1, with a tentative D call TRBD1 (6 bases). This CDR3 is built from 13 residues. V was pared by 3 bases and J by 4 bases, with 9 bases between. CDR1 is LGHDT and CDR2 is YNNKEL in the germline V gene (reference sequence). The CDR3 nucleotides are TGTGCCAGCAGCCAGCTGACAGGCACTGAAGCTTTCTTT. Its translation is CASSQLTGTEAFF.

The chain couples TRBV12-3 or TRBV12-4 to TRBJ2-5, with D possibly matching TRBD2 (6 bases). Between the trimmed V and J ends, which lost 4 bases and 4 bases, there was a span of 10 bases. This CDR3 is built from 13 residues. For the CDR3, the DNA is TGTGCCAGCAGTTCCAGGGAGGCAGAGACCCAGTACTTC. It is translated as CASSSREAETQYF.

The V gene is TRBV7-2, the J gene TRBJ1-2, with a possible D match to TRBD1 (5 bases). V was cut by 4 bases and J by 0 bases, with 9 bases left in between. Per germline, CDR1 SGHTA and CDR2 FQGNSA. The CDR3 runs to 14 residues. The CDR3 here is CASSSPGTNYGYTF. DNA for the CDR3: TGTGCCAGCAGCTCCCCAGGGACTAACTATGGCTACACCTTC.